The source of this T cell receptor beta chain is a study of blood T cell repertoires in COVID-19. Study-wide background: The origin of the acute and convalescent COVID-19 samples was the United States, Italy and Spain.

Original methodology: Amplified reference gene primers provided the basis for estimating nucleated cell counts. Sequencing was performed with immunoSEQ multiplex PCR; in TCRdb, only in-frame clones are kept and a portion is missing. V and J calls and clone size are as listed in that table; D and trimming were resolved from the DNA. This table has 150,000 to 200,000 clones, 70% to 85% appearing once. The sample holds one count of this clone. Sequenced input: peripheral blood. The TCR comes from a man aged 50-60 years who had recovered from COVID-19.

The CDR3 region is CASIRRESSTDTQYF. DNA of the CDR3: TGTGCCAGCATCAGGCGGGAGTCTAGCACAGATACGCAGTATTTT. This sequence joins TRBV2 and TRBJ2-3; TRBD2 agrees at 7 bases. Germline V gives CDR1 SNHLY, CDR2 FYNNEI. CDR3 length equals 15 residues. Germline trimming cut 7 bases from V and 0 bases from J; bases unmatched to any gene: 7.